A selection of T cell receptor beta chains follows, all from one sample in a study of blood T cell repertoires in COVID-19. Sequencing was performed with immunoSEQ multiplex PCR; in TCRdb, only in-frame clones are kept and a portion is missing. The sample records 50,000 to 60,000 clones, approximately 78% being singletons. Sample: peripheral blood. Receptors were obtained from a human donor in a cohort sampled during active or convalescent COVID-19. The CDR3 runs from the conserved cysteine through the conserved F or W. A D gene is named only where the DNA matches it firmly. Only part of the rows carry a size: once, few, many, or a class if the clone is expanded.

TGTGCCAGCAGCTTAGATGCAGGGAACCAGCCCCAGCATTTT	CASSLDAGNQPQHF	.	TRBJ1-5	few	TRBV11-2
TGTGCCTGGAGTGTGACAGCGAAACCTGGAAACACCATATATTTT	CAWSVTAKPGNTIYF	.	TRBJ1-3	once	TRBV30
TGTGCCAGCAGTTTCTCCCCCGGCAGGGTTGGGTACAATGAGCAGTTCTTC	CASSFSPGRVGYNEQFF	.	TRBJ2-1	.	TRBV27
TGTGCCAGCAGCTTGCGCGGGGGGTTGGCCAAAAACATTCAGTACTTC	CASSLRGGLAKNIQYF	TRBD2	TRBJ2-4	few	TRBV5-4
TGTGCCAGCAGTTACTCTGGTCTAGCGGGGACTGAGACCCAGTACTTC	CASSYSGLAGTETQYF	TRBD2	TRBJ2-5	.	TRBV6-2/TRBV6-3
TGTGCCACCCCTGGTGGGGACGGGAGAGGTGGCTACACCTTC	CATPGGDGRGGYTF	.	TRBJ1-2	.	TRBV6-5
TGTGCCAGCACCCGGGACTTCTCCTCCTACGAGCAGTACTTC	CASTRDFSSYEQYF	.	TRBJ2-7	.	TRBV6-5
TGCAGCGTTGAGTCAGGGATGGGCACTGAAGCTTTCTTT	CSVESGMGTEAFF	.	TRBJ1-1	.	TRBV29-1
TGTGCCAGCAGGTACCAGAACACTGAAGCTTTCTTT	CASRYQNTEAFF	.	TRBJ1-1	.	TRBV6-5
TGTGCCAGCGCTACTAGCGGGGGCCGGGGGGAGACCCAGTACTTC	CASATSGGRGETQYF	TRBD2	TRBJ2-5	once	TRBV7-3
TGTGCCAGCAGCTTAGGGGTCAGGGCGACAGAAAGGGGCAATGAGCAGTTCTTC	CASSLGVRATERGNEQFF	.	TRBJ2-1	.	TRBV11-3
TGTGCCAGCAGCTTGTGGCCGGCGGACAGAAGTAATCAGCCCCAGCATTTT	CASSLWPADRSNQPQHF	.	TRBJ1-5	.	TRBV7-3
TGTGCCAGCAGCCTAGGACTAGCGGGGGGGAACGAGCAGTTCTTC	CASSLGLAGGNEQFF	TRBD2	TRBJ2-1	few	TRBV5-6
TGCAGCGTTCCTCAGAGCACAGATACGCAGTATTTT	CSVPQSTDTQYF	.	TRBJ2-3	.	TRBV29-1
TGTGCCAGCGCCTGGGAAACAGGGGGTAGTTACGAGCAGTACTTC	CASAWETGGSYEQYF	TRBD1	TRBJ2-7	.	TRBV2
TGTGCCAGCAGCCCCTCCTCCTATAATTCACCCCTCCACTTT	CASSPSSYNSPLHF	.	TRBJ1-6	few	TRBV7-2
TGTGCCAGCAGCCTTAGCGGGACTAGCACAGATACGCAGTATTTT	CASSLSGTSTDTQYF	TRBD2	TRBJ2-3	.	TRBV28
TGTGCCAGCAGCTTAAGGGCGGGGCGAGAGACGTCCTATAATTCACCCCTCCACTTT	CASSLRAGRETSYNSPLHF	.	TRBJ1-6	.	TRBV7-2
TGTGCCAGCAGCTTGGTGCAGGTTAATGAAAAACTGTTTTTT	CASSLVQVNEKLFF	.	TRBJ1-4	.	TRBV5-6
TGTGCCTGGAGTGTACAGATGATGGTGAACACTGAAGCTTTCTTT	CAWSVQMMVNTEAFF	.	TRBJ1-1	.	TRBV30
TGTGCCAGCAGCCAAGATCTGGACAGTTTCACAGATACGCAGTATTTT	CASSQDLDSFTDTQYF	.	TRBJ2-3	.	TRBV4-2
TGCGCCAGCAGCTTGGGCGAGGCGAGCAATCAGCCCCAGCATTTT	CASSLGEASNQPQHF	.	TRBJ1-5	.	TRBV5-1
TGCGCCAGCAGCTTCACACTAGCGGATACGCAGTATTTT	CASSFTLADTQYF	TRBD2	TRBJ2-3	.	TRBV5-1
TGTGCCAGCAGCGACAGGGGATCAAGAGGCTACACCTTC	CASSDRGSRGYTF	TRBD1	TRBJ1-2	.	TRBV6-2/TRBV6-3
TGTGCCAGCAGCTTGGGCTCCGGGACAGGGGGTTCGGAAGCTTTCTTT	CASSLGSGTGGSEAFF	TRBD1	TRBJ1-1	.	TRBV7-9
TGTGCCAGCAGTTACAGCCTGGGGAGCTACGAGCAGTACTTC	CASSYSLGSYEQYF	.	TRBJ2-7	.	TRBV6-2/TRBV6-3
TGTGCCAGCAGCTCAAGCGGGACAACCTATGGCTACACCTTC	CASSSSGTTYGYTF	.	TRBJ1-2	.	TRBV7-2
TGTGCCAGCAGCTCTGAGGACACCCGAAACACCATATATTTT	CASSSEDTRNTIYF	.	TRBJ1-3	.	TRBV7-9
TGTGCCAGCAGAGCTCAGGGGAACACTGAAGCTTTCTTT	CASRAQGNTEAFF	.	TRBJ1-1	.	TRBV27